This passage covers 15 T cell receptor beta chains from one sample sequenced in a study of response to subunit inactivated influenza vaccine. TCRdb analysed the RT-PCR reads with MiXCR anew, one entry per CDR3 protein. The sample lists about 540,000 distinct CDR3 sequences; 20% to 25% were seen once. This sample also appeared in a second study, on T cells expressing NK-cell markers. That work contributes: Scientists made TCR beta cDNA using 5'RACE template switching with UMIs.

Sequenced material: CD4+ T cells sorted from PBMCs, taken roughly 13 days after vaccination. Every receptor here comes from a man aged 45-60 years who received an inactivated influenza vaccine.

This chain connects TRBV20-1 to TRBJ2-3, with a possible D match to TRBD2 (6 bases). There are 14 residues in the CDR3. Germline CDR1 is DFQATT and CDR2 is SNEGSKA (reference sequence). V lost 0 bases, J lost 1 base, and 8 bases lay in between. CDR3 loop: CSARDAGRTDTQYF. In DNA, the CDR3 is TGCAGTGCTAGAGACGCGGGACGCACAGATACGCAGTATTTT.

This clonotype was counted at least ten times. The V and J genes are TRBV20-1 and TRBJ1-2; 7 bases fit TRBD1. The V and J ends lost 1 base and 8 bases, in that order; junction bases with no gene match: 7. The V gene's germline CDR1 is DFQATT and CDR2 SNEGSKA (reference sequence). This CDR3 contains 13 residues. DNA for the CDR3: TGCAGTGCTAGAGTGTTAGGGGGCGCCGGCTACACCTTC. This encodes CSARVLGGAGYTF.

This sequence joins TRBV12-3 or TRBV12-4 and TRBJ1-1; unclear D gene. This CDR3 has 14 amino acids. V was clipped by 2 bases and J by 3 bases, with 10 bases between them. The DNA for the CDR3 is TGTGCCAGCAGTTTAATGGATGGGTACACTGAAGCTTTCTTT. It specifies CASSLMDGYTEAFF.

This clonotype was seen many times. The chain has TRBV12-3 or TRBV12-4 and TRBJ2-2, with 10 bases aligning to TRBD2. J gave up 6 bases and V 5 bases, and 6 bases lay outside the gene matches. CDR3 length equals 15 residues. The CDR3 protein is CASSISGRRAGELFF. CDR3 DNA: TGTGCCAGCAGTATTAGCGGGAGGAGGGCCGGGGAGCTGTTTTTT.

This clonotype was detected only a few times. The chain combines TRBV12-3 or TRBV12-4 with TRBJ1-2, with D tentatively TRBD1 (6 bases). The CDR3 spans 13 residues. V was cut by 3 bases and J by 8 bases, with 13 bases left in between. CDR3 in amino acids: CASSFRQDLGYTF. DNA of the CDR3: TGTGCCAGCAGTTTCCGACAGGATTTAGGCTACACCTTC.

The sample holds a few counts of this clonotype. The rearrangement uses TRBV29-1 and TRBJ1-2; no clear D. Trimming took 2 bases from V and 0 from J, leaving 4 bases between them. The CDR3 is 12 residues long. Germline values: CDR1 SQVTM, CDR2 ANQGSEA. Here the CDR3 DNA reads TGCAGCGTTGAAAGTACTAACTATGGCTACACCTTC. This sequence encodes CSVESTNYGYTF.

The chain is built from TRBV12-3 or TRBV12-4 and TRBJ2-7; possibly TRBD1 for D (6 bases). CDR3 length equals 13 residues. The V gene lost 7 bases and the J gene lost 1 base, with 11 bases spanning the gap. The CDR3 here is CASTTDRSYEQYF. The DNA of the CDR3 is TGTGCCAGCACCACGGACAGATCCTACGAGCAGTACTTC.

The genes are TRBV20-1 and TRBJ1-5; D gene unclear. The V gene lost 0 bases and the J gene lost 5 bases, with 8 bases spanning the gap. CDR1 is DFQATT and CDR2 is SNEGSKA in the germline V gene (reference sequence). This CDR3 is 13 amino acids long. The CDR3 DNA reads TGCAGTGCTAGAGATGGAGGCCATCAGCCCCAGCATTTT. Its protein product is CSARDGGHQPQHF.

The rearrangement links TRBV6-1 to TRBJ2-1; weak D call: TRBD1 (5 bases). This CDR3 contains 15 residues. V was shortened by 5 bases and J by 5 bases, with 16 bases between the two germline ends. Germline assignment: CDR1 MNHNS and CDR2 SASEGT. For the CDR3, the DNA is TGTGCCAGCAGTCCCCCAGGGTACCCAAACAATGAGCAGTTCTTC. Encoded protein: CASSPPGYPNNEQFF.

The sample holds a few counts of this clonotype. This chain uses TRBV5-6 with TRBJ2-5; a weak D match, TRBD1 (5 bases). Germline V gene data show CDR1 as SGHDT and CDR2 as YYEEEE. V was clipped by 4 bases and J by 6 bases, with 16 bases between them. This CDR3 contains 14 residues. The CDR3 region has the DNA TGTGCCAGCAGCCCTCGACAGAGCCGAAAGACCCAGTACTTC. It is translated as CASSPRQSRKTQYF.

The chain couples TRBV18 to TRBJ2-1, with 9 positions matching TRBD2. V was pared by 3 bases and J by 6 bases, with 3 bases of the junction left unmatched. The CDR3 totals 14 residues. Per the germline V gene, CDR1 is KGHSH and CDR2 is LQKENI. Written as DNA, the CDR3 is TGTGCCAGCTCACCTCCGACTAGCGGCAATGAGCAGTTCTTC. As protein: CASSPPTSGNEQFF.

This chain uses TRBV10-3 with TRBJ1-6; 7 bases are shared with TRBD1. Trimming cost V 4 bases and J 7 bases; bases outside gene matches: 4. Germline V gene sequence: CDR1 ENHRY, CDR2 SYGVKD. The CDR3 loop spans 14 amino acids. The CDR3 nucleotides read TGTGCCATCAGTGCTGGGACAGACAATTCACCCCTCCACTTT. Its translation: CAISAGTDNSPLHF.

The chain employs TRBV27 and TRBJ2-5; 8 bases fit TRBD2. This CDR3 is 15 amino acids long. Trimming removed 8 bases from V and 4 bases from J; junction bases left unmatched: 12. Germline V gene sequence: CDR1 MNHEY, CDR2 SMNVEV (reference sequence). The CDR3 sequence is CASPTGREGRETQYF. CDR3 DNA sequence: TGTGCCAGCCCGACCGGACGGGAGGGCCGAGAGACCCAGTACTTC.

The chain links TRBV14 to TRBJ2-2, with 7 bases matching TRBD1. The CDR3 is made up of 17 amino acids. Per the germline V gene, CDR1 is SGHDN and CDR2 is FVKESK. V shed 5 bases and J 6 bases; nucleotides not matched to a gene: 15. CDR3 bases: TGTGCCAGCAGCACGACAGCCCTGGCAGGGGGATCCGGGGAGCTGTTTTTT. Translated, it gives CASSTTALAGGSGELFF.

The CDR3 sequence is CASSSPDRGSFEQYF. The CDR3 DNA is TGTGCCAGCAGCTCTCCGGACAGGGGAAGCTTCGAGCAGTACTTC. V gene TRBV7-2 combines with J gene TRBJ2-7; 9 bases are shared with TRBD1. Germline assignment: CDR1 SGHTA and CDR2 FQGNSA. V was clipped by 4 bases and J by 6 bases; unmatched bases: 10. CDR3 length: 15 residues.